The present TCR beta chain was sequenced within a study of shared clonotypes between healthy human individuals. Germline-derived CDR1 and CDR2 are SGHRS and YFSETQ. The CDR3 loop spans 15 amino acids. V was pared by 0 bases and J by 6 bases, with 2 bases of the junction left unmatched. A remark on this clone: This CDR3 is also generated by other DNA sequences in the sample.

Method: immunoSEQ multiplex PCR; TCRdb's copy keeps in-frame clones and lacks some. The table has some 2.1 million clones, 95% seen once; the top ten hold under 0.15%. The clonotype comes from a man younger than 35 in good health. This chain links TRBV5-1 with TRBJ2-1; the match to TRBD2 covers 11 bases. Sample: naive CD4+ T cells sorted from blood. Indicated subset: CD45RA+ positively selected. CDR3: CASSLELAGANEQFF. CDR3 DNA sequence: TGCGCCAGCAGCTTGGAACTAGCGGGGGCCAATGAGCAGTTCTTC.